A selection of T cell receptor beta chains follows, all from one sample in a study of blood T cell repertoires in COVID-19. The data were produced by immunoSEQ multiplex PCR, yet TCRdb's version contains in-frame clones alone and is incomplete. Here the sample spans roughly 220,000 clones, 84% being singletons. The source material was peripheral blood. Receptor source: a woman in her fifties or sixties with acute or convalescent COVID-19. Each CDR3 is given with its conserved first and last residue. The D gene is left open where the match is weak. Some rows have no size entry. The others give once, few or many, or a class for an expanded clone.

J gene | V gene | D gene | clone size | CDR3 DNA | CDR3 protein
TRBJ1-2 | TRBV30 | TRBD1 | - | TGTGCCTGGAGTGTACCCCGGACAGGGATTACCTATGGCTACACCTTC | CAWSVPRTGITYGYTF
TRBJ1-3 | TRBV28 | TRBD1 | few | TGTGCCAGCAGTTCGACAGGGCTACACTCTGGAAACACCATATATTTT | CASSSTGLHSGNTIYF
TRBJ1-1 | TRBV28 | - | once | TGTGCCAGCAGTTTGCGTTCAGGGACGGGGGTCACTGAAGCTTTCTTT | CASSLRSGTGVTEAFF
TRBJ1-4 | TRBV28 | - | - | TGTGCCAGCAGTTTTTCGGGGGTTGAGGAAAAACTGTTTTTT | CASSFSGVEEKLFF
TRBJ1-3 | TRBV5-5 | - | - | TGTGCCAGCAGCCCCGGGACTCCAGGAAACACCATATATTTT | CASSPGTPGNTIYF
TRBJ1-5 | TRBV4-1 | - | - | TGCGCCAGCAGCCAAGAAGGGGGACATAGCAATCAGCCCCAGCATTTT | CASSQEGGHSNQPQHF
TRBJ1-3 | TRBV4-2 | - | few | TGTGCCAGCAGCCCGGACAGCACGTCCACTGGAAACACCATATATTTT | CASSPDSTSTGNTIYF
TRBJ1-1 | TRBV6-1 | TRBD1 | - | TGTGCCAGCAGTGACGCTTTTCAGGGGGCGAGGACTGAAGCTTTCTTT | CASSDAFQGARTEAFF
TRBJ2-1 | TRBV30 | - | few | TGTGCCTGGAGTTCCCCGGGCACTAGGGCCTACAATGAGCAGTTCTTC | CAWSSPGTRAYNEQFF
TRBJ2-5 | TRBV7-2 | TRBD1 | - | TGTGCCAGCAGCGACAGGGGCTCCGGCAATTGGGAGACCCAGTACTTC | CASSDRGSGNWETQYF
TRBJ2-1 | TRBV18 | TRBD2 | - | TGTGCCAGCTCACCACTAGCGGGGGGGCCCGGTGAGCAGTTCTTC | CASSPLAGGPGEQFF
TRBJ1-6 | TRBV5-1 | TRBD1 | - | TGCGCCAGCAGTTCACAGGGGAAGGATAATTCACCCCTCCACTTT | CASSSQGKDNSPLHF
TRBJ2-2 | TRBV5-5 | - | many | TGTGCCAGCAGTTTAGACACCGGGGAGCTGTTTTTT | CASSLDTGELFF
TRBJ1-4 | TRBV12-3/TRBV12-4 | - | once | TGTGCCAGCAGGGGGGGGACTAATGAAAAACTGTTTTTT | CASRGGTNEKLFF
TRBJ1-3 | TRBV6-6 | - | - | TGTGCCAGCAGTTCCACAGGGCATTATTCGGGAAACACCATATATTTT | CASSSTGHYSGNTIYF
TRBJ2-3 | TRBV7-2 | TRBD1 | - | TGTGCCAGCAGCTTAAACGCAGGGGGCTTGGCAGATACGCAGTATTTT | CASSLNAGGLADTQYF
TRBJ1-2 | TRBV5-1 | - | - | TGCGCCAGCAGCTCCCGGACAAACTATGGCTACACCTTC | CASSSRTNYGYTF
TRBJ1-5 | TRBV6-1 | - | - | TGTGCCAGCAGTGAAGTCAGGGGAGATGCTCAGCCCCAGCATTTT | CASSEVRGDAQPQHF
TRBJ1-2 | TRBV6-6 | - | - | TGTGCCAGCAGAAGGGGAACAGGGCACTATGGCTACACCTTC | CASRRGTGHYGYTF
TRBJ2-5 | TRBV18 | - | - | TGTGCCAGCTCAGACAGTGGGACCCAGTACTTC | CASSDSGTQYF
TRBJ1-2 | TRBV4-2 | - | - | TGTGCCAGCAGCCATGGCAGTACCCTCTATGGCTACACCTTC | CASSHGSTLYGYTF
TRBJ2-2 | TRBV5-5 | TRBD1 | - | TGTGCCAGCAGCTTTAGGGCAGGGGGCGCGGCTGGGGAGCTGTTTTTT | CASSFRAGGAAGELFF
TRBJ2-2 | TRBV24-1 | TRBD1 | - | TGTGCCACCAGTGATGTTGACAGGGGCCGGTTGGAGCTGTTTTTT | CATSDVDRGRLELFF
TRBJ2-5 | TRBV3-1/TRBV3-2 | TRBD2 | - | TGTGCCAGCAGCCAAGAAGGGCGGGGGAACCAAGAGACCCAGTACTTC | CASSQEGRGNQETQYF
TRBJ1-1 | TRBV28 | - | - | TGTGCCAGCAGTTTATACGCGGGTCCGAACACTGAAGCTTTCTTT | CASSLYAGPNTEAFF
TRBJ1-3 | TRBV6-5 | - | - | TGTGCCAGCAGATTACAGGGTGGAAACACCATATATTTT | CASRLQGGNTIYF
TRBJ1-5 | TRBV28 | - | few | TGTGCCAGCAGTCGACTGAATAGCAATCAGCCCCAGCATTTT | CASSRLNSNQPQHF
TRBJ1-4 | TRBV5-6 | TRBD1 | - | TGTGCCAGCAGCCGAGACAGGGGGCTTGGAAAACTGTTTTTT | CASSRDRGLGKLFF
TRBJ1-1 | TRBV24-1 | - | - | TGTGCCACCAGTGACCTAACAGGGATGAACACTGAAGCTTTCTTT | CATSDLTGMNTEAFF
TRBJ2-3 | TRBV19 | - | - | TGTGCCAGTAGTATTAGCGGACTGGGCACAGATACGCAGTATTTT | CASSISGLGTDTQYF
TRBJ2-1 | TRBV7-6 | TRBD2 | - | TGTGCCAGCAGCCCAAGCCTTGTCCTAGCGGGGGGGTCCCGGGAGCAGTTCTTC | CASSPSLVLAGGSREQFF
TRBJ1-6 | TRBV20-1 | - | - | TGCAGTGCTAGTCTCGGGCAGGGGAATTCACCCCTCCACTTT | CSASLGQGNSPLHF
TRBJ2-7 | TRBV4-3 | - | - | TGCGCCAGCAGCCAAGAAGTCAACAACGAGCAGTACTTC | CASSQEVNNEQYF
TRBJ1-1 | TRBV10-3 | TRBD1 | - | TGTGCCATCAGTGAGAGGGGGCGTGAAGCTTTCTTT | CAISERGREAFF
TRBJ1-2 | TRBV13 | TRBD1 | - | TGTGCCAGCAGCCTAGGGACAGATATTAGTCCGAACCACTATGGCTACACCTTC | CASSLGTDISPNHYGYTF
TRBJ2-5 | TRBV7-2 | - | - | TGTGCCAGCAGCTTAGGACTAGGAAAGACCCAGTACTTC | CASSLGLGKTQYF
TRBJ1-2 | TRBV3-1/TRBV3-2 | - | - | TGTGCCAGCAGCCCAGGAGGAGGCTACACCTTC | CASSPGGGYTF
TRBJ1-1 | TRBV2 | - | - | TGTGCCAGCAACCTCGACAGCACTGAAGCTTTCTTT | CASNLDSTEAFF
TRBJ1-1 | TRBV12-3/TRBV12-4 | TRBD1 | - | TGTGCCAGCAGCCGACAGGGAAAGGCTGAAGCTTTCTTT | CASSRQGKAEAFF
TRBJ1-2 | TRBV6-2/TRBV6-3 | TRBD1 | once | TGTGCCAGCAGTCCACGACAGGGTCTTGACTATGGCTACACCTTC | CASSPRQGLDYGYTF
TRBJ2-7 | TRBV27 | TRBD2 | - | TGTGCCAGCAGTTTAGCGGCAAGCGGGGCCACGTCCTACGAGCAGTACTTC | CASSLAASGATSYEQYF
TRBJ2-5 | TRBV4-2 | - | - | TGTGCCAGCAGCCCACCCCGCTACAAGACACCTCCAGCAGAGACCCAGTACTTC | CASSPPRYKTPPAETQYF
TRBJ1-2 | TRBV5-1 | - | - | TGCGCCAGCAGCTTTGAGGGGGATAGTGGCTACACCTTC | CASSFEGDSGYTF
TRBJ2-7 | TRBV2 | TRBD2 | - | TGTGCCAGCACTCTAGCGGGGTACTACGAGCAGTACTTC | CASTLAGYYEQYF
TRBJ2-1 | TRBV6-2/TRBV6-3 | - | - | TGTGCCAGCAGTGCCTCCAGGCGAGCGGGCCCGAATGAGCAGTTCTTC | CASSASRRAGPNEQFF
TRBJ1-1 | TRBV30 | - | - | TGTGCCTGGATGCTCTTGGGGGGGTTCGCTGAAGCTTTCTTT | CAWMLLGGFAEAFF
TRBJ1-1 | TRBV30 | - | few | TGTGCCTACCGAGGAGGGGACACTGAAGCTTTCTTT | CAYRGGDTEAFF
TRBJ1-1 | TRBV2 | TRBD1 | - | TGTGCCAGAGACGCGGGACAGGGGTCCTCCACTGAAGCTTTCTTT | CARDAGQGSSTEAFF
TRBJ2-7 | TRBV6-5 | TRBD1 | few | TGTGCCAGCAGTTATCGACAGGGTAAACCCTACGAGCAGTACTTC | CASSYRQGKPYEQYF
TRBJ2-7 | TRBV27 | TRBD2 | - | TGTGCCAGCAGTTTATTACCTCCAACTAGCGGGGGGGCCTACGAGCAGTACTTC | CASSLLPPTSGGAYEQYF
TRBJ1-1 | TRBV28 | - | - | TGTGCCAGCAGTTTCGACAGGATTACTGAAGCTTTCTTT | CASSFDRITEAFF
TRBJ2-1 | TRBV27 | - | - | TGTGCCAGCGGGGAGGTAGGGTCGGAGCAGTTCTTC | CASGEVGSEQFF